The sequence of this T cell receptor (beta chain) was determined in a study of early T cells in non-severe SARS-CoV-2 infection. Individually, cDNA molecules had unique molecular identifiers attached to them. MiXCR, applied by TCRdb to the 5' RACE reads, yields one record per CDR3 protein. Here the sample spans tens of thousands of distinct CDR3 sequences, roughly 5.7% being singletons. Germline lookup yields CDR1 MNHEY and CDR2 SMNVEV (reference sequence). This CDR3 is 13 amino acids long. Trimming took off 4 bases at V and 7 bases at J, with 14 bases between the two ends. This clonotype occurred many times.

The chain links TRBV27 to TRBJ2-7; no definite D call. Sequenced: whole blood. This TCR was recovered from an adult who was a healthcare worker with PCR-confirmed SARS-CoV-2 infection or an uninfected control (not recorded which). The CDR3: CASSSVVFWEQYF. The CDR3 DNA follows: TGTGCCAGCAGTTCGGTCGTTTTTTGGGAGCAGTACTTC.